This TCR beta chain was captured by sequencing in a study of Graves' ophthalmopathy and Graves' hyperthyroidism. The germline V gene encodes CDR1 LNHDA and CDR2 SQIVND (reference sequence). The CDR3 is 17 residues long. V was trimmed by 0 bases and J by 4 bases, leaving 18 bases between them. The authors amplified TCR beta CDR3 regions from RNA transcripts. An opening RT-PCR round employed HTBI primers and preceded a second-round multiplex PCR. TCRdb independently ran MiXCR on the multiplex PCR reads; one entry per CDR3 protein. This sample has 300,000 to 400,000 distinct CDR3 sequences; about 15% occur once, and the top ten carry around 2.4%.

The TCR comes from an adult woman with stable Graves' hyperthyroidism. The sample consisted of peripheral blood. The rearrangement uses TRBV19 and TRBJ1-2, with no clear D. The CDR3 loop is CASSIDPSRRRAYGYTF. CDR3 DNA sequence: TGTGCCAGTAGTATAGATCCGAGCAGGCGCCGGGCCTATGGCTACACCTTC. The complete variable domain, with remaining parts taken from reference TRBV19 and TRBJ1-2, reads DGGITQSPKYLFRKEGQNVTLSCEQNLNHDAMYWYRQDPGQGLRLIYYSQIVNDFQKGDIAEGYSVSREKKESFPLTVTSAQKNPTAFYLCASSIDPSRRRAYGYTFGSGTRLTVV.